These 8 T cell receptor beta chains were sequenced from one sample in a study of T cell repertoires in cytomegalovirus infection. TCRdb re-analysed the reads in MiXCR, keeping a single row per CDR3 protein. The table shows roughly 990,000 distinct CDR3 sequences, with roughly 30% occurring only once. The antigens these receptors bind are not known. Material: cultured CD8+ T cells from PBMCs, obtained from culture after CMV antigen stimulation. The receptors derive from a human donor in good health (CMV status not recorded). Some clones in this sample may be carry-over from other donors' samples.

The rearrangement joins TRBV19 to TRBJ2-5; D is perhaps TRBD1 (6 bases). CDR1 is LNHDA, CDR2 SQIVND, per germline (reference sequence). The V end lost 6 bases, the J end lost 1 base, and 12 bases lay between the germline ends. CDR3 length: 14 amino acids. The CDR3 DNA sequence: TGTGCCAGTAGAGAGACAGGACGCCAAGAGACCCAGTACTTC. Translating gives CASRETGRQETQYF.

The V and J genes are TRBV28 and TRBJ1-1; 8 positions agree with TRBD1. The germline V gene has CDR1 MDHEN and CDR2 SYDVKM. V lost 7 bases and J lost 1; bases outside the gene matches: 2. This CDR3 spans 13 amino acids. DNA of the CDR3: TGTGCCAGCAAGGACAGGGAGAACACTGAAGCTTTCTTT. Amino acids: CASKDRENTEAFF.

On this clonotype: The junction departs from germline at one end; a sequencing error may be responsible. V gene TRBV12-3 or TRBV12-4 combines with J gene TRBJ2-5, with TRBD2 as a possible D gene (6 bases). The CDR3 has 15 amino acids. In DNA form, the CDR3 reads TGTGCCAGCGGTTTTTCCGATCCGCGGGGAGAGACCCAGTACTTC. It encodes CASGFSDPRGETQYF.

This chain joins TRBV19 and TRBJ2-4; 7 bases align to TRBD1. This CDR3 comprises 19 residues. The germline V gene encodes CDR1 LNHDA and CDR2 SQIVND (reference sequence). V lost 0 bases, J lost 1 base, and 12 bases stayed unmatched. The CDR3: CASSIDPDGQDDAKNIQYF. The CDR3 DNA is TGTGCCAGTAGTATAGATCCCGACGGACAGGATGACGCCAAAAACATTCAGTACTTC.

V and J are TRBV6-6 and TRBJ2-6; 7 positions match TRBD1. With 7 bases clipped from V and 0 bases from J, the junction kept 9 bases outside the gene matches. Per the germline V gene, CDR1 is MNHNY and CDR2 is SVGAGI (reference sequence). CDR3 size: 17 residues. CDR3 nucleotide sequence: TGTGCCAGCATTACCCGGGACAGCCTCTCTGGGGCCAACGTCCTGACTTTC. This encodes CASITRDSLSGANVLTF.

CDR3 sequence (DNA): TGTGCCAGCAGCCCGGGACTAGGGGGAGATACGCAGTATTTT. Protein product: CASSPGLGGDTQYF. The chain joins TRBV27 to TRBJ2-3, with 8 bases that match TRBD2. The CDR3 is 14 residues long. Germline V gene sequence: CDR1 MNHEY, CDR2 SMNVEV (reference sequence). Losses at the gene ends were 6 bases for V and 5 bases for J; bases not matched to a gene: 7.

The table lists this clonotype with many counts. The V and J genes are TRBV19 and TRBJ2-2; D gene uncertain. The CDR3 runs 12 residues. Germline V gene lookup returns CDR1 LNHDA and CDR2 SQIVND (reference sequence). V lost 7 bases to trimming and J lost 1 base, with 4 bases between them. CDR3 region: CASNWNTGELFF. DNA for the CDR3: TGTGCCAGTAACTGGAACACCGGGGAGCTGTTTTTT.

The rearrangement joins TRBV20-1 to TRBJ2-3; possibly TRBD1 for D (5 bases). The CDR3 is made up of 12 amino acids. Germline V gives CDR1 DFQATT, CDR2 SNEGSKA (reference sequence). CDR3 in DNA: TGCAGGCCAGGGCCCCCCACAGATACGCAGTATTTT. It specifies CRPGPPTDTQYF.